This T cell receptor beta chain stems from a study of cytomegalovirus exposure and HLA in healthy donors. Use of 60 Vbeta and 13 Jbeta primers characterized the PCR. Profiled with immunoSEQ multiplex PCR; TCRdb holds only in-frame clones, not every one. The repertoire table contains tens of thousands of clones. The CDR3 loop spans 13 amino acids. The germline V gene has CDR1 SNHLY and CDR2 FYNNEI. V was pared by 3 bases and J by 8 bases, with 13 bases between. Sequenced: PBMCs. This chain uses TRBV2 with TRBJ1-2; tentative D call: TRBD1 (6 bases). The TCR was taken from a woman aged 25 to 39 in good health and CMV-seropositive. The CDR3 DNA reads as TGTGCCAGCAGTGATATCCGGGACACCGGCTACACCTTC. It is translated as CASSDIRDTGYTF.